This is a list of T cell receptor beta chains from one sample in a study of blood T cell repertoires in COVID-19. The data were produced by immunoSEQ multiplex PCR, yet TCRdb's version contains in-frame clones alone and is incomplete. Among about 87,000 clones listed, 80% to 90% were seen once. Sequenced sample: peripheral blood. These receptor sequences come from a man older than 75 with acute or convalescent COVID-19. Both conserved end residues are part of each CDR3. Fields, in order: clone size, D gene, J gene, V gene, CDR3 DNA, CDR3 protein. The D gene is left open where the match is weak. For some rows the clone size is stated as once, few or many, or as a class when expanded; others skip it.

clone_size: .
d_call: TRBD1
j_call: TRBJ1-5
v_call: TRBV5-6
cdr3_nt: TGTGCCAGCAGCTCGAGCGCCGGGACAGGGGAGATGATCAATCAGCCCCAGCATTTT
cdr3_aa: CASSSSAGTGEMINQPQHF

clone_size: .
d_call: .
j_call: TRBJ1-5
v_call: TRBV6-4
cdr3_nt: TGTGCCAGCAGTAGACAGGGCAATCAGCCCCAGCATTTT
cdr3_aa: CASSRQGNQPQHF

clone_size: .
d_call: .
j_call: TRBJ1-5
v_call: TRBV3-1/TRBV3-2
cdr3_nt: TGTGCCAGCAGCCAATCGTCCTCTACCCAGCCCCAGCATTTT
cdr3_aa: CASSQSSSTQPQHF

clone_size: .
d_call: .
j_call: TRBJ2-2
v_call: TRBV24-1
cdr3_nt: TGTGCCACCAGTGATAGACAGGTACTCACCGGGGAGCTGTTTTTT
cdr3_aa: CATSDRQVLTGELFF

clone_size: .
d_call: .
j_call: TRBJ1-4
v_call: TRBV10-2
cdr3_nt: TGCGCCAGCAGGGACTTAAAAGGGGAAAAACTGTTTTTT
cdr3_aa: CASRDLKGEKLFF

clone_size: .
d_call: .
j_call: TRBJ2-2
v_call: TRBV25-1
cdr3_nt: TGTGCCAGCAGTGAGGCGGAGAACACCGGGGAGCTGTTTTTT
cdr3_aa: CASSEAENTGELFF

clone_size: .
d_call: TRBD2
j_call: TRBJ2-7
v_call: TRBV27
cdr3_nt: TGTGCCAGCAGGAGCGGGGGGCGGGAGCAGTACTTC
cdr3_aa: CASRSGGREQYF

clone_size: .
d_call: TRBD2
j_call: TRBJ2-5
v_call: TRBV5-6
cdr3_nt: TGTGCCAGCAGCGGCGGGAGATCAGAGACCCAGTACTTC
cdr3_aa: CASSGGRSETQYF

clone_size: .
d_call: .
j_call: TRBJ1-1
v_call: TRBV7-3
cdr3_nt: TGTGCCAGCAGCGCAAATACAGGGTTGAACACTGAAGCTTTCTTT
cdr3_aa: CASSANTGLNTEAFF

clone_size: once
d_call: .
j_call: TRBJ1-3
v_call: TRBV6-5
cdr3_nt: TGTGCCAGCAGAAGCACTGGAAACACCATATATTTT
cdr3_aa: CASRSTGNTIYF

clone_size: .
d_call: .
j_call: TRBJ1-5
v_call: TRBV12-5
cdr3_nt: TGTGCTAGTATGCGACAGAACAATCAGCCCCAGCATTTT
cdr3_aa: CASMRQNNQPQHF

clone_size: .
d_call: .
j_call: TRBJ1-1
v_call: TRBV28
cdr3_nt: TGTGCCAGCAGTCCCCCCTTGAGTATGAACACTGAAGCTTTCTTT
cdr3_aa: CASSPPLSMNTEAFF

clone_size: .
d_call: TRBD2
j_call: TRBJ2-1
v_call: TRBV3-1/TRBV3-2
cdr3_nt: TGTGCCAGCAGCCAAGAACCCGGGAGGGCCAATGAGCAGTTCTTC
cdr3_aa: CASSQEPGRANEQFF

clone_size: .
d_call: TRBD1
j_call: TRBJ1-1
v_call: TRBV7-2
cdr3_nt: TGTGCCAGCACTTTACGACAGGGTACTGAAGCTTTCTTT
cdr3_aa: CASTLRQGTEAFF

clone_size: .
d_call: .
j_call: TRBJ1-6
v_call: TRBV3-1/TRBV3-2
cdr3_nt: TGTGCCAGCAGCCCCCTGCAGGGAGGAAATTCACCCCTCCACTTT
cdr3_aa: CASSPLQGGNSPLHF

clone_size: .
d_call: TRBD2
j_call: TRBJ2-1
v_call: TRBV6-5
cdr3_nt: TGTGCCAGCAGTCTAGCGGGAGGTGTCAATGAGCAGTTCTTC
cdr3_aa: CASSLAGGVNEQFF

clone_size: .
d_call: .
j_call: TRBJ1-6
v_call: TRBV27
cdr3_nt: TGTGCCAGCACCCCCGAGAGGCTCGATAATTCACCCCTCCACTTT
cdr3_aa: CASTPERLDNSPLHF

clone_size: .
d_call: TRBD2
j_call: TRBJ2-5
v_call: TRBV9
cdr3_nt: TGTGCCAGCAGCGTAGTAGCGGGAATAGGGGAGACCCAGTACTTC
cdr3_aa: CASSVVAGIGETQYF

clone_size: .
d_call: .
j_call: TRBJ2-7
v_call: TRBV7-2
cdr3_nt: TGTGCCAGCAGCTTAGCGCTAGCCGGGTCCTACGAGCAGTACTTC
cdr3_aa: CASSLALAGSYEQYF

clone_size: .
d_call: .
j_call: TRBJ2-7
v_call: TRBV9
cdr3_nt: TGTGCCAGCAGCGTAGAGGAAGGCAGGGTCTACGAGCAGTACTTC
cdr3_aa: CASSVEEGRVYEQYF

clone_size: few
d_call: .
j_call: TRBJ2-7
v_call: TRBV18
cdr3_nt: TGTGCCAGCTCACTGGTAGGACAGGGAGGGGACGAGCAGTACTTC
cdr3_aa: CASSLVGQGGDEQYF

clone_size: .
d_call: .
j_call: TRBJ2-5
v_call: TRBV5-1
cdr3_nt: TGCGCCAGCAGCCCACAGGGTCTCAGCCAAGAGACCCAGTACTTC
cdr3_aa: CASSPQGLSQETQYF

clone_size: .
d_call: .
j_call: TRBJ2-3
v_call: TRBV19
cdr3_nt: TGTGCCAGTATGGACCGAGGGTTTAGCACAGATACGCAGTATTTT
cdr3_aa: CASMDRGFSTDTQYF

clone_size: .
d_call: .
j_call: TRBJ2-2
v_call: TRBV7-3
cdr3_nt: TGTGCCAGCAGCTTCGGGAACACCGGGGAGCTGTTTTTT
cdr3_aa: CASSFGNTGELFF

clone_size: .
d_call: TRBD2
j_call: TRBJ2-5
v_call: TRBV9
cdr3_nt: TGTGCCAGCAGCCCTCGGCTAGCGGGGGGGCAAGAGACCCAGTACTTC
cdr3_aa: CASSPRLAGGQETQYF

clone_size: .
d_call: .
j_call: TRBJ2-1
v_call: TRBV5-1
cdr3_nt: TGCGCCAGCAGCTCCGGTCGGGGGTTATACAATGAGCAGTTCTTC
cdr3_aa: CASSSGRGLYNEQFF